Ten or more counts support the clone carrying this T cell receptor beta chain. The junction differs from germline at one of its ends, possibly a read error. The CDR3 runs to 13 residues. The germline gives CDR1 SSHAT, CDR2 FNYEAQ (reference sequence). The data belong to a study of T cells in Graves' hyperthyroidism and ophthalmopathy. RNA transcripts provided the source from which TCR beta CDR3 regions were amplified. The TCR CDR3 was amplified in a first-round RT-PCR using the HTBI primer set. TCRdb recomputed calls from the multiplex PCR reads with MiXCR, one row per CDR3 protein. There are fewer than 650,000 distinct CDR3 sequences in the sample; roughly 15% occur only once, and around 4.5% lies in the top ten.

This receptor was taken from a woman in her 40s with Graves' ophthalmopathy. This sequence joins TRBV7-7 and TRBJ1-5, with D perhaps matching TRBD1 (5 bases). Sequenced material: blood. The CDR3 loop is CASSLEEGQPQHF. The DNA for the CDR3 is TGTGCTAGCAGCTTAGAGGAGGGGCAGCCCCAGCATTTT.